The source of this T cell receptor beta chain is a study of cytomegalovirus exposure and HLA in healthy donors. The PCR used 60 Vbeta and 13 Jbeta primers. The repertoire was sequenced with immunoSEQ multiplex PCR; TCRdb's copy has only in-frame clones and lacks some. This sample yields 130,000 or so clones, of which more than 75% are seen a single time; roughly 3.2% belongs to the top ten. J was trimmed by 6 bases and V by 3 bases; bases with no gene match: 7. The CDR3 loop spans 14 amino acids. Per germline, CDR1 LNHDA and CDR2 SQIVND (reference sequence). Study-wide results and caveats: Three chains linked to CMV were shown in vitro to be specific for CMV antigens.

Concerning this clone itself: Its antigen remains unknown. The same CDR3 can be traced to other DNA sequences in this sample.

This chain links TRBV19 with TRBJ1-2; 7 positions match TRBD1. The receptor was derived from a man younger than 35 in good health and CMV-seropositive. Sample: PBMCs. The CDR3 loop is CASSMEGAGNGYTF. CDR3 bases: TGTGCCAGTAGTATGGAGGGGGCAGGGAATGGCTACACCTTC.